This TCR beta chain was sequenced for a study of blood T cell repertoires in COVID-19. Study-wide background: Specimens from acute and convalescent COVID-19 originated in the United States, Italy and Spain. PBMCs, B-cell-depleted T cells, or T cells provided the cDNA or gDNA that made up the material.

Looked up from germline, CDR1 is MRHNA and CDR2 is SNTAGT. The ends were cut back, 6 bases at V and 3 bases at J, with 10 bases in the middle. The CDR3 consists of 13 residues. Original handling: Estimates of nucleated cell counts were drawn from the amplification of reference gene primers. Clones were sequenced by immunoSEQ multiplex PCR, and TCRdb holds only the in-frame ones, with some missing. The V and J calls and the clone size are those of that table, but D and trimming were determined from the DNA. The top ten clones hold 0.95% to 1.5% of a sample with around 250,000 clones, roughly nine tenths of them seen once.

V is TRBV6-4 and J is TRBJ2-3, with a weak D call TRBD2 (5 bases). Input material: PBMCs or T cells enriched from blood (not recorded which). The clonotype was recovered from a human donor in a cohort exposed to, infected with or recovered from COVID-19 (not recorded which). The donor label of this sample is uncertain. CDR3 loop: CASSVDYTDTQYF. The CDR3 nucleotides are TGTGCCAGCAGCGTTGACTATACAGATACGCAGTATTTT.